This TCR beta chain appears in the sequencing data of a study of ipilimumab plus nivolumab after autologous stem cell transplantation. The germline gives CDR1 SGHVS, CDR2 FQNEAQ. The CDR3 totals 14 residues. V lost 6 bases, J lost 2 bases, and 6 bases stayed unmatched. Generated by immunoSEQ multiplex PCR, the TCRdb table keeps only in-frame clones and is missing some. Of roughly 11,000 clones listed, approximately 69% are singletons. The material was PBMCs, obtained in a trial of ipilimumab plus nivolumab as post-transplant consolidation. The J gene is TRBJ2-5, the V gene TRBV7-8; TRBD1 aligns across 7 bases. The source is a male donor with diffuse large B-cell lymphoma. CDR3 protein: CASRLTGFQETQYF. CDR3 nucleotides: TGTGCCAGCAGACTGACAGGGTTTCAAGAGACCCAGTACTTC.